This paragraph reports one T cell receptor (beta chain). Its antigen is undetermined. The data derive from a study of T cell responses to AZD1222 COVID-19 vaccine. Points from the study as a whole: Vaccination with two AZD1222 doses was followed by a rise in Spike-specific TCR breadth and depth.

TCRdb keeps only in-frame clones here, not all; method: immunoSEQ multiplex PCR. The table records approximately 180,000 clones, just over 90% of them present only once. The CDR3 loop spans 15 amino acids. This TCR was recovered from an adult in good health. V is TRBV21-1 and J is TRBJ1-2; the table names TRBD1, a call not compared with the DNA. TRBV21-1 constitutes a pseudogene. This specimen was peripheral blood, taken on day 0 of AZD1222 vaccination. CDR3 in amino acids: CASSMSTTDNGGYTF. In DNA form, the CDR3 reads TGTGCCAGCAGCATGAGCACGACAGATAACGGTGGCTACACCTTC.